Shown below are 22 T cell receptor beta chains from a single sample sequenced in a study of cytomegalovirus exposure and HLA in healthy donors. In the PCR, 60 Vbeta and 13 Jbeta primers were used. This table comes from immunoSEQ multiplex PCR, and its TCRdb copy is limited to in-frame clones, with some not included. The repertoire holds approximately 100,000 clones, with more than 75% as singletons. The specimen was PBMCs. The receptors stem from a woman aged 45-59 years in good health and CMV-seropositive.

The V call is TRBV12-5, the J call TRBJ1-4; D not certain. The V gene lost 2 bases and the J gene lost 8 bases, with 15 bases spanning the gap. This CDR3 contains 15 residues. From germline, CDR1 is LGHNT and CDR2 FRNRAP. CDR3 sequence: CASGLSLGRNEKLFF. The CDR3 DNA sequence: TGTGCTAGTGGTTTGTCACTGGGCCGAAACGAAAAACTGTTTTTT.

The chain's CDR3 is CASSLLVGTEAFF. The DNA for the CDR3 is TGTGCCAGCAGCCTTCTAGTAGGCACTGAAGCTTTCTTT. The chain links TRBV14 to TRBJ1-1; D is ambiguous. Germline V gene data show CDR1 as SGHDN and CDR2 as FVKESK. This CDR3 is built from 13 residues. The germline V and J ends were trimmed by 4 bases and 4 bases, with 10 bases remaining between them.

V is TRBV15 and J is TRBJ2-3, with D perhaps TRBD2 (6 bases). Germline V gene data show CDR1 as LNHNV and CDR2 as YYDKDF (reference sequence). Trimming removed 4 bases from V and 6 bases from J, with 17 bases in between. The CDR3 is made up of 15 amino acids. The chain's CDR3 is CATSTSAGLSDTQYF. The CDR3 nucleotides read TGTGCCACCAGCACCTCAGCGGGCCTCTCGGATACGCAGTATTTT.

This sequence joins TRBV5-4 and TRBJ2-1, with TRBD1 matching 7 bases. Trimming at V came to 4 bases and at J to 1 base, leaving 5 bases not matched to a gene. There are 15 residues in the CDR3. Germline V gene lookup returns CDR1 SGHNT and CDR2 YYREEE (reference sequence). CDR3 in DNA: TGTGCCAGCAGCCTGAAACAGGGGTCCTACAATGAGCAGTTCTTC. Protein product: CASSLKQGSYNEQFF. Full variable domain (rest looked up from reference TRBV5-4 and TRBJ2-1): ETGVTQSPTHLIKTRGQQVTLRCSSQSGHNTVSWYQQALGQGPQFIFQYYREEENGRGNFPPRFSGLQFPNYSSELNVNALELDDSALYLCASSLKQGSYNEQFFGPGTRLTVL.

V usage is TRBV5-1 and J usage is TRBJ1-1, with D tentatively TRBD1 (5 bases). Between the trimmed V and J ends, which lost 4 bases and 1 base, there was a span of 14 bases. The CDR3 extends over 15 amino acids. Germline loops: CDR1 SGHRS, CDR2 YFSETQ. CDR3 sequence: CASSPGGTGNTEAFF. In DNA form, the CDR3 reads TGCGCCAGCAGCCCGGGTGGGACTGGGAACACTGAAGCTTTCTTT.

The chain has TRBV10-1 and TRBJ1-3; 7 bases fit TRBD1. There are 16 residues in the CDR3. Losses at the gene ends were 6 bases for V and 0 bases for J; bases not matched to a gene: 8. CDR1 is WNHNN and CDR2 is SYGVQD in the germline V gene (reference sequence). The chain's CDR3 is CASSDRADSSGNTIYF. The CDR3 DNA sequence: TGCGCCAGCAGCGACAGGGCGGATAGCTCTGGAAACACCATATATTTT.

This chain uses TRBV27 with TRBJ2-1, with 11 nucleotides matching TRBD2. The CDR3 is made up of 17 amino acids. In germline, CDR1 is MNHEY, CDR2 SMNVEV (reference sequence). The trim removed 11 bases at V and 0 bases at J, leaving 12 bases unmatched. The CDR3 DNA reads as TGTGCCGGACCGGGACTAGCGGAACCGAGCTCCTACAATGAGCAGTTCTTC. Its protein product is CAGPGLAEPSSYNEQFF.

This chain connects TRBV30 to TRBJ1-1; D remains ambiguous. V was clipped by 0 bases and J by 6 bases, with 14 bases between them. This CDR3 is built from 14 residues. CDR1 and CDR2 (germline): GTSNPN, SVGIG (reference sequence). CDR3: CAWSVGGKAAEAFF. In DNA form, the CDR3 reads TGTGCCTGGAGTGTGGGAGGGAAGGCGGCTGAAGCTTTCTTT.

This clone has only a few counts. The chain couples TRBV9 to TRBJ1-2; D is possibly TRBD1 (5 bases). Between the trimmed V and J ends, which lost 4 bases and 10 bases, there was a span of 20 bases. CDR3 length equals 14 residues. Germline CDR1 is SGDLS and CDR2 is YYNGEE. CDR3 loop: CASSPYDSARLYTF. As DNA, the CDR3 is TGTGCCAGCAGCCCGTACGACAGCGCTCGTCTCTACACCTTC.

The chain has TRBV7-6 and TRBJ1-1; no clear D. The V gene lost 5 bases and the J gene lost 1 base, with 32 bases spanning the gap. The germline V gene encodes CDR1 SGHVS and CDR2 FNYEAQ. This CDR3 has 21 amino acids. The CDR3 reads CASSISGPTVGTRGPNTEAFF. DNA for the CDR3: TGTGCCAGCAGCATTTCCGGGCCCACAGTAGGTACCCGAGGGCCGAACACTGAAGCTTTCTTT.

This clone is labeled medium-sized. This chain links TRBV10-3 with TRBJ2-3; TRBD2 matches at 8 bases. The CDR3 loop spans 13 amino acids. V was clipped by 8 bases and J by 5 bases; unmatched bases: 6. Germline V gene sequence: CDR1 ENHRY, CDR2 SYGVKD. CDR3: CAISSGPGDTQYF. CDR3 DNA sequence: TGTGCCATCTCTAGCGGGCCTGGAGATACGCAGTATTTT.

The rearrangement joins TRBV2 to TRBJ2-5; TRBD1 matches at 7 bases. The V gene end was trimmed by 8 bases and the J gene end by 0 bases; junction bases not matched to a gene: 15. Germline V gene data show CDR1 as SNHLY and CDR2 as FYNNEI. The CDR3 runs 17 residues. CDR3 DNA sequence: TGTGCCAGCTCATTCGCCCGGGACAGAAAGTACCAAGAGACCCAGTACTTC. This encodes CASSFARDRKYQETQYF.

CDR3 protein: CASSGTRPATWYEQYF. In DNA, the CDR3 is TGTGCCAGCTCAGGGACTCGACCAGCCACTTGGTACGAGCAGTACTTC. The chain recombines TRBV18 with TRBJ2-7, with D possibly being TRBD2 (6 bases). V lost 5 bases and J 4 bases, leaving 21 bases between the germline ends. Germline CDR1 KGHSH, CDR2 LQKENI. The CDR3 sequence is 16 residues long.

The CDR3 sequence is CASSFDPGQITGELFF. The CDR3 DNA sequence: TGCGCCAGCAGCTTCGATCCGGGACAGATTACCGGGGAGCTGTTTTTT. The rearrangement joins TRBV5-1 to TRBJ2-2; 7 nucleotides align to TRBD1. Germline V gene data show CDR1 as SGHRS and CDR2 as YFSETQ. Trimming at V came to 2 bases and at J to 5 bases, leaving 9 bases not matched to a gene. The CDR3 consists of 16 residues.

In its sample, this clone was seen a few times. The chain combines TRBV29-1 with TRBJ1-1, with 7 positions matching TRBD1. The germline gives CDR1 SQVTM, CDR2 ANQGSEA. The CDR3 totals 13 residues. Trimming cost V 4 bases and J 4 bases; bases outside gene matches: 6. In DNA, the CDR3 is TGCAGCGTTGGGGACAGAAAGGGCACTGAAGCTTTCTTT. Encoded protein: CSVGDRKGTEAFF.

This clone turned up a few times. This CDR3 is also generated by other DNA sequences in the sample. The CDR3 region is CASSLEVQGVGTEAFF. The CDR3 nucleotides are TGTGCCAGCAGCTTAGAAGTACAGGGGGTTGGGACTGAAGCTTTCTTT. This sequence joins TRBV7-8 and TRBJ1-1; 8 bases agree with TRBD1. J gave up 5 bases and V 1 base, and 9 bases lay outside the gene matches. This CDR3 has 16 amino acids. Germline CDR1 and CDR2: SGHVS and FQNEAQ.

CDR3: CASSGRRNTEAFF. CDR3 in DNA: TGTGCCAGCAGTGGCCGGAGGAACACTGAAGCTTTCTTT. The chain recombines TRBV6-5 with TRBJ1-1, with D unresolved. Germline lookup yields CDR1 MNHEY and CDR2 SVGAGI. CDR3 length: 13 residues. Trimming left V 5 bases short and J 1 base short, with 8 bases between.

The rearrangement links TRBV7-6 to TRBJ2-1; TRBD2 matches at 10 bases. Germline assignment: CDR1 SGHVS and CDR2 FNYEAQ. With 1 base clipped from V and 9 bases from J, the junction kept 12 bases outside the gene matches. The CDR3 runs to 17 residues. For the CDR3, the DNA is TGTGCCAGCAGCTTAGGCGGAATCCCTAGCGGGAGAGGTGAGCAGTTCTTC. It yields the protein CASSLGGIPSGRGEQFF. The variable domain in full, completed from reference TRBV7-6 and TRBJ2-1, reads GAGVSQSPRYKVTKRGQDVALRCDPISGHVSLYWYRQALGQGPEFLTYFNYEAQQDKSGLPNDRFSAERPEGSISTLTIQRTEQRDSAMYRCASSLGGIPSGRGEQFFGPGTRLTVL.

This chain uses TRBV9 with TRBJ2-5; D gene uncertain. Trimming took 4 bases from V and 0 from J, leaving 7 bases between them. The CDR3 spans 13 residues. Germline V gene lookup returns CDR1 SGDLS and CDR2 YYNGEE. The CDR3 here is CASSTPNQETQYF. The CDR3 region has the DNA TGTGCCAGCAGCACCCCTAACCAAGAGACCCAGTACTTC.

In this sample, this clone turned up once. V usage is TRBV7-9 and J usage is TRBJ2-5; D may be TRBD2 (6 bases). Germline values: CDR1 SEHNR, CDR2 FQNEAQ (reference sequence). Trimming stripped 8 bases from V and 7 bases from J, with 17 bases between. CDR3 length: 13 amino acids. CDR3 nucleotide sequence: TGTGCCAGCTCGGGTGGGGGGTTTGCGACCCAGTACTTC. Its protein product is CASSGGGFATQYF. The full variable domain, with the rest looked up from reference TRBV7-9 and TRBJ2-5, is DTGVSQNPRHKITKRGQNVTFRCDPISEHNRLYWYRQTLGQGPEFLTYFQNEAQLEKSRLLSDRFSAERPKGSFSTLEIQRTEQGDSAMYLCASSGGGFATQYFGPGTRLLVL.

This clone was detected only a few times. J is TRBJ1-6 and V is TRBV19, with a possible D match to TRBD1 (6 bases). The V gene lost 5 bases and the J gene lost 5 bases, with 10 bases spanning the gap. CDR1 and CDR2 (germline): LNHDA, SQIVND (reference sequence). The CDR3 covers 14 residues. CDR3 loop: CASSATGNNSPLHF. DNA of the CDR3: TGTGCCAGTAGTGCGACAGGAAATAATTCACCCCTCCACTTT.

The chain recombines TRBV6-6 with TRBJ2-5; 10 positions match TRBD1. CDR3 length equals 15 residues. Germline V gene sequence: CDR1 MNHNY, CDR2 SVGAGI (reference sequence). V was pared by 5 bases and J by 2 bases, with 5 bases of the junction left unmatched. Here the CDR3 reads CASSGPDRGQETQYF. In DNA form, the CDR3 reads TGTGCCAGCAGTGGGCCGGACAGGGGGCAAGAGACCCAGTACTTC.